The 13 T cell receptor beta chains listed next were all sequenced from one sample in a study of T-cell memory formation after mild COVID-19. TCRdb analysed the 5' RACE reads with MiXCR anew, one entry per CDR3 protein. The sample includes over 150,000 distinct CDR3 sequences, about a fifth of them seen just once. Input material: PBMCs or a T cell subset sorted from them (not recorded which). All receptors derive from an adult woman who had mild COVID-19 (a few samples of this study predate the infection). Cell type and time point are not known.

CDR3 nucleotide sequence: TGTGCCAGCAGCCATAGCGCTAGCGGGAGTGTACGGAACATTCAGTACTTC. Its translation: CASSHSASGSVRNIQYF. The chain recombines TRBV3-1 with TRBJ2-4; 10 bases are shared with TRBD2. Germline V lookup: CDR1 LGHDT, CDR2 YNNKEL (reference sequence). The CDR3 is 17 residues long. After removal of 3 bases from V and 7 bases from J, the junction contained 12 bases not matched to a gene.

The CDR3 DNA reads as TGTGCCACCAGTGATATACTAGCGGGAGGGTACAATGAGCAGTTCTTC. This gives the protein CATSDILAGGYNEQFF. The chain has TRBV24-1 and TRBJ2-1, with 13 bases fitting TRBD2. The CDR3 spans 16 residues. Unmatched junction bases numbered 2, after V lost 3 bases and J lost 4 bases. Germline CDR1 reads KGHDR; CDR2 reads SFDVKD.

Note on this clonotype: It is unclear where the CDR3 begins or ends on the DNA, so no DNA is shown, and the CDR3 is as TCRdb lists it. The V gene is TRBV7-5, the J gene TRBJ2-7; TRBD2 is taken as the D call from the table, unchecked against the DNA. TRBV7-5 is recorded as a pseudogene. The CDR3 contains 18 residues when both ends are counted. This CDR3 is CISVPEAWGGLAGYEQYF.

This clonotype has only a few counts. This chain uses TRBV20-1 with TRBJ2-1; 7 bases match TRBD1. From germline, CDR1 is DFQATT and CDR2 SNEGSKA (reference sequence). V lost 0 bases and J lost 2; bases outside the gene matches: 7. CDR3 size: 16 residues. CDR3 DNA sequence: TGCAGTGCTAGAGAAGGGGGCTTTGGGACCTACAATGAGCAGTTCTTC. Protein: CSAREGGFGTYNEQFF.

J is TRBJ1-6 and V is TRBV6-6, with a weak D call TRBD1 (6 bases). Trimming shortened V by 0 bases and J by 7 bases, and 22 bases separated the two germline ends. The V gene's germline CDR1 is MNHNY and CDR2 SVGAGI (reference sequence). The CDR3 consists of 19 residues. The CDR3: CASSYSKRGYRVGNSPLHF. The CDR3 DNA reads TGTGCCAGCAGTTACTCGAAGCGTGGATACAGGGTAGGGAATTCACCCCTCCACTTT.

The chain is built from TRBV7-9 and TRBJ2-5; 10 nucleotides align to TRBD2. V dropped 4 bases and J dropped 1; count of bases not matched to a gene: 6. CDR1 SEHNR and CDR2 FQNEAQ come from the germline V gene (reference sequence). The CDR3 runs 16 residues. CDR3 nucleotides: TGTGCCAGCAGCTATTTGCTAGCGGGGGCCCAAGAGACCCAGTACTTC. Its translation is CASSYLLAGAQETQYF.

This clonotype has only a few counts. J is TRBJ2-3 and V is TRBV6-5; D is undetermined. V lost 1 base, J lost 0 bases, and 5 bases lay in between. In germline, CDR1 is MNHEY, CDR2 SVGAGI. The CDR3 length is 14 residues. The CDR3 loop is CASSYWRSTDTQYF. The CDR3 DNA is TGTGCCAGCAGTTACTGGAGAAGCACAGATACGCAGTATTTT.

This chain uses TRBV4-1 with TRBJ2-1; the match to TRBD2 covers 14 bases. With V trimmed by 4 bases and J by 8 bases, 4 bases remained unmatched. The CDR3 has 15 amino acids. Looked up from germline, CDR1 is MGHRA and CDR2 is YSYEKL. Here the CDR3 DNA reads TGCGCCAGCAGCCCCGGACTAGCGGGGGGTCATGAGCAGTTCTTC. The encoded protein is CASSPGLAGGHEQFF.

This chain uses TRBV15 with TRBJ2-3, with D tentatively TRBD2 (6 bases). The germline V and J ends were trimmed by 3 bases and 3 bases, with 19 bases remaining between them. This CDR3 is built from 17 residues. The V gene's germline CDR1 is LNHNV and CDR2 YYDKDF (reference sequence). This CDR3 is CATSSDFGGRRTDTQYF. CDR3 bases: TGTGCCACCAGCAGTGACTTCGGTGGGAGGCGTACAGATACGCAGTATTTT.

The chain recombines TRBV4-3 with TRBJ2-7, with 10 bases that match TRBD2. From germline, CDR1 is LGHNA and CDR2 YSLEER. The CDR3 covers 16 residues. The V gene end was trimmed by 4 bases and the J gene end by 0 bases; junction bases not matched to a gene: 6. The CDR3 sequence: CASSLSRLAGSYEQYF. The CDR3 region has the DNA TGCGCCAGCAGCCTCTCCCGACTAGCGGGCTCCTACGAGCAGTACTTC.

This clonotype was seen more than once but under ten times. The rearrangement uses TRBV4-1 and TRBJ2-5; possible D gene TRBD1, 6 bases. Germline lookup yields CDR1 MGHRA and CDR2 YSYEKL. The CDR3 runs to 16 residues. With 1 base removed from V and 3 bases from J, the gap between germline ends came to 15 bases. Written as DNA, the CDR3 is TGCGCCAGCAGCCAAGTCGGGGAAGACAGGAAAGAGACCCAGTACTTC. It is translated as CASSQVGEDRKETQYF.

This clonotype was recorded a few times. The rearrangement links TRBV10-3 to TRBJ2-6; TRBD2 aligns across 8 bases. The ends lost 9 bases at V and 3 bases at J; junction bases unmatched: 4. Germline V gene data show CDR1 as ENHRY and CDR2 as SYGVKD. The CDR3 has 14 amino acids. CDR3 loop: CAILAGYGANVLTF. The CDR3 bases are TGTGCCATATTAGCGGGATATGGGGCCAACGTCCTGACTTTC.

This clonotype showed up just a few times. The chain uses TRBV2 and TRBJ1-1; D perhaps matches TRBD1 (6 bases). The V gene's germline CDR1 is SNHLY and CDR2 FYNNEI. The CDR3 runs to 16 residues. Between the trimmed V and J ends, which lost 1 base and 0 bases, there was a span of 12 bases. The CDR3 bases are TGTGCCAGCAGTGAAGGAACAGGGACGATGAACACTGAAGCTTTCTTT. Its translation: CASSEGTGTMNTEAFF.